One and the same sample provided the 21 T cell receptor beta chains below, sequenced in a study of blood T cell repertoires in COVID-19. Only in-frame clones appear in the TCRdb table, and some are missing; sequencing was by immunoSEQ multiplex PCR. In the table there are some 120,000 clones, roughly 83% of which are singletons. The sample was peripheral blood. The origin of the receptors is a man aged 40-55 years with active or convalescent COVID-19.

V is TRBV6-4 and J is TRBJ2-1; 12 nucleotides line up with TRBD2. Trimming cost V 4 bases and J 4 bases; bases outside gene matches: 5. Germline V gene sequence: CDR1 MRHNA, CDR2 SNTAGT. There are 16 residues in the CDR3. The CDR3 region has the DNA TGTGCCAGCAGTGCTATGGGACTAGCGGGTTACAATGAGCAGTTCTTC. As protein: CASSAMGLAGYNEQFF.

CDR3 DNA: TGTGCCATCAGTACCGGGACATCTGCGTCCTACGAGCAGTACTTC. This gives the protein CAISTGTSASYEQYF. The genes are TRBV10-3 and TRBJ2-7; TRBD1 might be the D (6 bases). This CDR3 has 15 residues. CDR1 ENHRY and CDR2 SYGVKD come from the germline V gene. V was clipped by 5 bases and J by 1 base, with 15 bases between them.

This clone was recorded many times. The CDR3, as DNA: TGTGCCAGCAGTGAACTAGCGGGGGGGCCAGATACGCAGTATTTT. This translates into CASSELAGGPDTQYF. V gene TRBV6-1 combines with J gene TRBJ2-3, with TRBD2 matching over 12 bases. Germline V CDR1 and CDR2: MNHNS, SASEGT. This CDR3 is 15 amino acids long. The V gene end was trimmed by 2 bases and the J gene end by 4 bases; junction bases not matched to a gene: 1.

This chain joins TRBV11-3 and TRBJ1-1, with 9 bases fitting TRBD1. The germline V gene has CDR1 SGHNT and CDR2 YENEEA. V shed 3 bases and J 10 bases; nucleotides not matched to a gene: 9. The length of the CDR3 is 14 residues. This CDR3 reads CASSFTGGSSAAFF. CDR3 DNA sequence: TGTGCCAGCAGCTTCACAGGGGGCTCCAGCGCAGCTTTCTTT.

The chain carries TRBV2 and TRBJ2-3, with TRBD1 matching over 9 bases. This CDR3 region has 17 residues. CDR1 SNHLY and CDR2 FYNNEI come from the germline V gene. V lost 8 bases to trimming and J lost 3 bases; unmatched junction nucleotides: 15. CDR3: CASGTNLGQGETDTQYF. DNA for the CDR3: TGTGCCAGCGGGACGAACCTGGGACAGGGTGAAACAGATACGCAGTATTTT.

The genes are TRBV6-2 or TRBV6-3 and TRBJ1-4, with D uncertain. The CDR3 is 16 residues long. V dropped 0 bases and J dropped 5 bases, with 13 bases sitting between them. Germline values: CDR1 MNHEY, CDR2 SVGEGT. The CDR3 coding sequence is TGTGCCAGCAGTTACTCAGTGAGTCCGGGGAATGAAAAACTGTTTTTT. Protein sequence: CASSYSVSPGNEKLFF.

The CDR3 DNA reads TGCAGCGTGCAGGGGCGAGAGACCCAGTACTTC. Translation: CSVQGRETQYF. This chain links TRBV29-1 with TRBJ2-5; a weak D match, TRBD1 (6 bases). Germline V gene sequence: CDR1 SQVTM, CDR2 ANQGSEA. This CDR3 region has 11 residues. V lost 6 bases and J 4 bases, leaving 9 bases between the germline ends.

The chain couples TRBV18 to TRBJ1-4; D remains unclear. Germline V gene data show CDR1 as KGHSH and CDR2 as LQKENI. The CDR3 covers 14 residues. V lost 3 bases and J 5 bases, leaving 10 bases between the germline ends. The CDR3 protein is CASSPPSRNEKLFF. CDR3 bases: TGTGCCAGCTCACCCCCGTCCAGAAATGAAAAACTGTTTTTT.

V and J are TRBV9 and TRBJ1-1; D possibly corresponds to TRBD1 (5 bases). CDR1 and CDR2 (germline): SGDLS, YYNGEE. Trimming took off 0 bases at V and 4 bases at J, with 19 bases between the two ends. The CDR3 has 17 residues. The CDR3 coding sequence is TGTGCCAGCAGCGTAGAGGTCGGGGGGGAAATACTCACTGAAGCTTTCTTT. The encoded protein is CASSVEVGGEILTEAFF.

The CDR3 sequence is CASSPTGPPYEQYF. CDR3 DNA: TGTGCCAGCAGCCCCACAGGGCCCCCCTACGAGCAGTACTTC. The chain recombines TRBV5-4 with TRBJ2-7; TRBD1 might be the D (6 bases). The CDR3 has 14 amino acids. With 4 bases removed from V and 2 bases from J, the gap between germline ends came to 13 bases. CDR1 is SGHNT, CDR2 YYREEE, per germline (reference sequence).

The DNA for the CDR3 is TGTGCCAGCAGCCGGGACAGGAACACCGGGGAGCTGTTTTTT. Translating gives CASSRDRNTGELFF. The chain recombines TRBV7-6 with TRBJ2-2, with 7 nucleotides matching TRBD1. The ends lost 5 bases at V and 1 base at J; junction bases unmatched: 1. The CDR3 spans 14 residues. CDR1 SGHVS and CDR2 FNYEAQ come from the germline V gene.

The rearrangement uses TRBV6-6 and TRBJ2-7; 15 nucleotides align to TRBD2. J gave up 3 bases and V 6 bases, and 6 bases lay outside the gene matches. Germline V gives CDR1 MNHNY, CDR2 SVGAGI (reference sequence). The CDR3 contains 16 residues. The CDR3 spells CASSPGLAGGGYEQYF. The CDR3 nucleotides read TGTGCCAGCAGCCCGGGACTAGCGGGAGGAGGCTACGAGCAGTACTTC.

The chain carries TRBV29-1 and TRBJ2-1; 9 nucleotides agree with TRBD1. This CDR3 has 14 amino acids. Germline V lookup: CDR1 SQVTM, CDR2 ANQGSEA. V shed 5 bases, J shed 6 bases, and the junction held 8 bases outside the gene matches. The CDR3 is CSVSRDRVGNEQFF. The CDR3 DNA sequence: TGCAGCGTTAGCCGGGACAGGGTGGGCAATGAGCAGTTCTTC.

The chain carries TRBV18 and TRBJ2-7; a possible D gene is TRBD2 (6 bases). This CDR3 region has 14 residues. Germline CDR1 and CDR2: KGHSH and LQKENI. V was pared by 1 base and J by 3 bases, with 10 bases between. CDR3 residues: CASSPRDGSYEQYF. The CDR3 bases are TGTGCCAGCTCACCACGGGACGGGAGCTACGAGCAGTACTTC.

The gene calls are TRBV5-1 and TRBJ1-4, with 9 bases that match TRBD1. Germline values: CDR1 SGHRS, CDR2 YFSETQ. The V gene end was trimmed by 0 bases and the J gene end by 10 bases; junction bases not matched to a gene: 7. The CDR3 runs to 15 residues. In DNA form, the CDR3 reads TGCGCCAGCAGCTTGGTGGGACAGGGAAGCCGAAAACTGTTTTTT. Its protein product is CASSLVGQGSRKLFF.

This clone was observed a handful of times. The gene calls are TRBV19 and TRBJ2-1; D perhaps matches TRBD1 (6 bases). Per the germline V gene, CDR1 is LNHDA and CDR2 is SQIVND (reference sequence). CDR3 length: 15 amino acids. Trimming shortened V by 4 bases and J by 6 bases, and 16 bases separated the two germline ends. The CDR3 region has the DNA TGTGCCAGTAGTAGCAAGACAGGCATAGGCAATGAGCAGTTCTTC. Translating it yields CASSSKTGIGNEQFF. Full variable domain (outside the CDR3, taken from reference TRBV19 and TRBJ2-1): DGGITQSPKYLFRKEGQNVTLSCEQNLNHDAMYWYRQDPGQGLRLIYYSQIVNDFQKGDIAEGYSVSREKKESFPLTVTSAQKNPTAFYLCASSSKTGIGNEQFFGPGTRLTVL.

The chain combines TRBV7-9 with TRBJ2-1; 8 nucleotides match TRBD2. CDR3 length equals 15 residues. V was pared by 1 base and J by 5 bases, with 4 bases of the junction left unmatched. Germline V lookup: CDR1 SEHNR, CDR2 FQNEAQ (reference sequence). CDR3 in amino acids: CASSLGLAGNNEQFF. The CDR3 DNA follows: TGTGCCAGCAGCTTAGGTCTAGCGGGTAACAATGAGCAGTTCTTC. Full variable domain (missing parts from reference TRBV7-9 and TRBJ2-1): DTGVSQNPRHKITKRGQNVTFRCDPISEHNRLYWYRQTLGQGPEFLTYFQNEAQLEKSRLLSDRFSAERPKGSFSTLEIQRTEQGDSAMYLCASSLGLAGNNEQFFGPGTRLTVL.

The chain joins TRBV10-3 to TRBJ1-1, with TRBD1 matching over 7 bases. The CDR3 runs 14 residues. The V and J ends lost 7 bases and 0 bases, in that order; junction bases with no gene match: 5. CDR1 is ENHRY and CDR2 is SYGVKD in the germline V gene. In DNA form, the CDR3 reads TGTGCCATCAATACCGGGACAGTGAACACTGAAGCTTTCTTT. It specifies CAINTGTVNTEAFF.

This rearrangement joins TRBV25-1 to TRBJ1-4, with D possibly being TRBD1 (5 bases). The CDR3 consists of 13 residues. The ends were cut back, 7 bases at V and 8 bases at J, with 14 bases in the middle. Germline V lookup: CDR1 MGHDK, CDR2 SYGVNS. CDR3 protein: CASTGAGNEKLFF. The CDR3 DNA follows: TGTGCCAGCACTGGGGCAGGTAACGAAAAACTGTTTTTT.

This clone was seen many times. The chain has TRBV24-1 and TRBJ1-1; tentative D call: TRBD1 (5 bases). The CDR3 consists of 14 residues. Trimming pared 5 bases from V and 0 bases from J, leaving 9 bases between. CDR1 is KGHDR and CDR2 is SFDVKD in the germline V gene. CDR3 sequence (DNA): TGTGCCACCAGTGGCGGGACGTTGAACACTGAAGCTTTCTTT. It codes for CATSGGTLNTEAFF.

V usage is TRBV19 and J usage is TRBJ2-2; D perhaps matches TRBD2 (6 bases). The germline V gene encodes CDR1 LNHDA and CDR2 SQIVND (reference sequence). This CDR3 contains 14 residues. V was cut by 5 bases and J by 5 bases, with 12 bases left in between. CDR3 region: CASSWGDQTGELFF. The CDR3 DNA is TGTGCCAGTAGTTGGGGGGACCAAACCGGGGAGCTGTTTTTT.